This passage covers 10 T cell receptor beta chains from one sample sequenced in a study of beta chain features in type 1 diabetes. Study outcomes and limitations: The study found moderately but significantly shorter TCRB CDR3s in all four CD4+ subsets of Type 1 diabetes patients.

Reverse transcribing all isolated RNA meant expressed TCRB transcripts were sequenced. Method: immunoSEQ multiplex PCR; TCRdb's copy keeps in-frame clones and lacks some. This table holds 310,000 or so clones, 9.3% found once. No antigen has been identified for these receptors. Material for sequencing was central memory CD4+ T cells from blood. Receptors originate from a man aged 25 to 45 with type 1 diabetes.

The chain carries TRBV7-2 and TRBJ2-7, with D hard to call. CDR3 length equals 15 residues. Trimming shortened V by 5 bases and J by 2 bases, and 16 bases separated the two germline ends. Germline lookup yields CDR1 SGHTA and CDR2 FQGNSA. Written as DNA, the CDR3 is TGTGCCAGCAGCGTAAGGCCGGGCCCGACCTACGAGCAGTACTTC. Protein product: CASSVRPGPTYEQYF.

J is TRBJ1-6 and V is TRBV10-3; 7 bases are shared with TRBD1. The CDR3 runs 14 residues. Per germline, CDR1 ENHRY and CDR2 SYGVKD. V shed 5 bases, J shed 7 bases, and the junction held 5 bases outside the gene matches. The CDR3 loop is CAISSGQFNSPLHF. For the CDR3, the DNA is TGTGCCATCAGTTCGGGACAGTTCAATTCACCCCTCCACTTT.

The chain links TRBV29-1 to TRBJ2-3; possible D gene TRBD1, 6 bases. This CDR3 region has 12 residues. The V and J ends lost 4 bases and 5 bases respectively, with 10 bases between them. The germline V gene encodes CDR1 SQVTM and CDR2 ANQGSEA. Here the CDR3 DNA reads TGCAGCGTTGGGGGGCTATTAGATACGCAGTATTTT. Protein sequence: CSVGGLLDTQYF.

Regarding this clone: Other nucleotide sequences in the sample specify the same CDR3. J is TRBJ2-5 and V is TRBV9, with 13 bases aligning to TRBD2. J was trimmed by 1 base and V by 0 bases; bases with no gene match: 0. Looked up from germline, CDR1 is SGDLS and CDR2 is YYNGEE. The CDR3 contains 16 residues. The chain's CDR3 is CASSVGTSGGQETQYF. CDR3 nucleotides: TGTGCCAGCAGCGTAGGGACTAGCGGGGGCCAAGAGACCCAGTACTTC.

This clone was recorded a few times. This sequence joins TRBV7-2 and TRBJ2-7; D remains ambiguous. The CDR3 spans 14 residues. V dropped 1 base and J dropped 2 bases, with 9 bases sitting between them. The germline V gene encodes CDR1 SGHTA and CDR2 FQGNSA. CDR3 in amino acids: CASSLVKHPYEQYF. The DNA for the CDR3 is TGTGCCAGCAGCTTAGTTAAACATCCCTACGAGCAGTACTTC.

The rearrangement uses TRBV2 and TRBJ1-1; TRBD1 matches at 7 bases. The V segment lost 8 bases and the J segment 5 bases; nucleotides outside the gene matches: 11. Germline V gives CDR1 SNHLY, CDR2 FYNNEI. The CDR3 is made up of 14 amino acids. CDR3 in amino acids: CASLQQGLWTEAFF. Here the CDR3 DNA reads TGTGCCAGCCTTCAACAGGGGCTCTGGACTGAAGCTTTCTTT.

This clone has just a few counts. Within the sample, other DNA sequences also encode this same CDR3. V usage is TRBV14 and J usage is TRBJ1-5; the D is unclear. The CDR3 length is 13 residues. Trimming removed 3 bases from V and 5 bases from J, with 8 bases in between. The germline V gene has CDR1 SGHDN and CDR2 FVKESK. The CDR3 loop reads CASSQGWDQPQHF. The CDR3 DNA reads as TGTGCCAGCAGCCAGGGTTGGGATCAGCCCCAGCATTTT.

This clone has a handful of counts. A much larger clone sits a single nucleotide away, making a read error possible. Other DNA sequences of this sample code for an identical CDR3. This chain links TRBV7-9 with TRBJ2-2; D might be TRBD1 (6 bases). The V and J ends lost 4 bases and 5 bases respectively, with 8 bases between them. The CDR3 spans 13 residues. From germline, CDR1 is SEHNR and CDR2 FQNEAQ (reference sequence). The CDR3 region is CASSSTGTGELFF. CDR3 bases: TGTGCCAGCAGCTCCACAGGGACCGGGGAGCTGTTTTTT.

This clone was observed a handful of times. The chain combines TRBV6-5 with TRBJ1-1; TRBD1 matches at 7 bases. From germline, CDR1 is MNHEY and CDR2 SVGAGI. This CDR3 is built from 11 residues. The V gene end was trimmed by 7 bases and the J gene end by 7 bases; junction bases not matched to a gene: 3. CDR3 region: CASTQGSEAFF. Written as DNA, the CDR3 is TGTGCCAGCACACAGGGGAGTGAAGCTTTCTTT.

There are many counts of this clone. The chain uses TRBV4-3 and TRBJ1-4, with TRBD1 matching over 7 bases. V lost 3 bases, J lost 4 bases, and 17 bases stayed unmatched. CDR1 and CDR2 (germline): LGHNA, YSLEER. CDR3 length equals 19 residues. The CDR3 sequence is CASSQSAGGPDSINEKLFF. DNA of the CDR3: TGCGCCAGCAGCCAGTCCGCAGGGGGGCCCGACTCAATTAATGAAAAACTGTTTTTT.